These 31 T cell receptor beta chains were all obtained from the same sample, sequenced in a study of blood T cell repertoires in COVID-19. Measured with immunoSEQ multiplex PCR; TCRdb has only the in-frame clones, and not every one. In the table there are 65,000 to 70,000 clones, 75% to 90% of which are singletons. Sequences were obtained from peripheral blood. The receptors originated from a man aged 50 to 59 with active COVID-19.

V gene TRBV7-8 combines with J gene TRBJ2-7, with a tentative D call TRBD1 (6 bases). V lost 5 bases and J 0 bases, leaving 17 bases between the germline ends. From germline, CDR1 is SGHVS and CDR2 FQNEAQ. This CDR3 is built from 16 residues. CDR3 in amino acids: CASSPRKAQGSYEQYF. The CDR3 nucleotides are TGTGCCAGCAGCCCAAGAAAGGCACAGGGCTCCTACGAGCAGTACTTC.

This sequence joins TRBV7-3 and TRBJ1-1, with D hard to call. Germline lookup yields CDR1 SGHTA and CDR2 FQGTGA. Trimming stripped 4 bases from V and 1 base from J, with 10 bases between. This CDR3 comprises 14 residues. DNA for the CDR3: TGTGCCAGCAGCTCGTCAGCAGGGAACACTGAAGCTTTCTTT. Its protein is CASSSSAGNTEAFF.

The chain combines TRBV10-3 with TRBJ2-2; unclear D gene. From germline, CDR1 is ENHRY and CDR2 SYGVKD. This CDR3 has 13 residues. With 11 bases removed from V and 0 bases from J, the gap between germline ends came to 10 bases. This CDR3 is CAGGPTNTGELFF. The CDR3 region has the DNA TGTGCCGGCGGTCCAACGAACACCGGGGAGCTGTTTTTT.

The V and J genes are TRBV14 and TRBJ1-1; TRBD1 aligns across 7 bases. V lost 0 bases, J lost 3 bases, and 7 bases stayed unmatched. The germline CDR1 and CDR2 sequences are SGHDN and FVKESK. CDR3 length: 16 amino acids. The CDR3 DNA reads TGTGCCAGCAGCCAAGAGGAGGGGGCGTTGGACACTGAAGCTTTCTTT. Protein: CASSQEEGALDTEAFF.

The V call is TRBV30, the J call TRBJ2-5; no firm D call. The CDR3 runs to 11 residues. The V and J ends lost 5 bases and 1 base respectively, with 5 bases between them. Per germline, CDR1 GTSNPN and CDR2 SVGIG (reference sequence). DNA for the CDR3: TGTGCCTGGGCTGTCCAAGAGACCCAGTACTTC. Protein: CAWAVQETQYF.

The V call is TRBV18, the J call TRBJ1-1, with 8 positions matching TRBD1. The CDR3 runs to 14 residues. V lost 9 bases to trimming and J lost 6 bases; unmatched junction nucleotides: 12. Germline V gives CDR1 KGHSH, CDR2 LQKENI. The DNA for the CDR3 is TGTGCCAGTGAAGGACAGGGTCTTGTGGCTGAAGCTTTCTTT. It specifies CASEGQGLVAEAFF.

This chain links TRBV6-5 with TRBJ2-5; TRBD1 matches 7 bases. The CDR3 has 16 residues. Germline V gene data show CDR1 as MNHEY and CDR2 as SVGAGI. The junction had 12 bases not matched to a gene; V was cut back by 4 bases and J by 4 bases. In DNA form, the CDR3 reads TGTGCCAGCAGTTCCGACAGGGTTGGTTTGGGAGAGACCCAGTACTTC. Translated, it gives CASSSDRVGLGETQYF.

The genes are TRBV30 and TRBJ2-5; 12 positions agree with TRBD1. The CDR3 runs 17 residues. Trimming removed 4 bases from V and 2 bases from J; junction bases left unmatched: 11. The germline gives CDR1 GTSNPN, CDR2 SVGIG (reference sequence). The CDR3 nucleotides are TGTGCCTGGACGGGACAGGGGGCCTCGCTCCCACAAGAGACCCAGTACTTC. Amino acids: CAWTGQGASLPQETQYF.

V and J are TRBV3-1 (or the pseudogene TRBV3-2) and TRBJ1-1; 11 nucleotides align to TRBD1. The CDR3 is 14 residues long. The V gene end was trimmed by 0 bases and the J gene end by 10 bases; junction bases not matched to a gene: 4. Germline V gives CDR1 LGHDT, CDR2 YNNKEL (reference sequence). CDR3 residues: CASSQDSDRGRAFF. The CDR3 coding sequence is TGTGCCAGCAGCCAAGATTCGGACAGGGGGCGAGCTTTCTTT.

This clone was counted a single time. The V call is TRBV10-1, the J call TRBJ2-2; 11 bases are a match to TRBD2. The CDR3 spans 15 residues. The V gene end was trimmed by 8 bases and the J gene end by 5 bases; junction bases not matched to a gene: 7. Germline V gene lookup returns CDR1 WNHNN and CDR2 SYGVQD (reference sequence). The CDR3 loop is CASGTSGRGTGELFF. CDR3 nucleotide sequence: TGCGCCAGCGGCACTAGCGGGAGAGGTACCGGGGAGCTGTTTTTT.

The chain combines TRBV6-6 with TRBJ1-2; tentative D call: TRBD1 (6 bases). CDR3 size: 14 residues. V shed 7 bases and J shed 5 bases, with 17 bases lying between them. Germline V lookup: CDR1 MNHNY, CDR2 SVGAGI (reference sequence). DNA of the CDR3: TGTGCCAGCACCAAAATCAGGGGTGAATATGGCTACACCTTC. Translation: CASTKIRGEYGYTF.

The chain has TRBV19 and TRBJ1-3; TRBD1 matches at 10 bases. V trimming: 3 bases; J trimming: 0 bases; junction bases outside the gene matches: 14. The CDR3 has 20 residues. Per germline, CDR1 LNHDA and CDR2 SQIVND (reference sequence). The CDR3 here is CASSILRPGQGLYSGNTIYF. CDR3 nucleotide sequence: TGTGCCAGTAGTATTCTTAGACCGGGACAGGGGTTGTACTCTGGAAACACCATATATTTT.

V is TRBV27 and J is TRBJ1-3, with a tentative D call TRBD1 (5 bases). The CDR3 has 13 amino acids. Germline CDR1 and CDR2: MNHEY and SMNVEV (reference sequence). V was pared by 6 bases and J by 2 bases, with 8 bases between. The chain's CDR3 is CASRGGTGNTIYF. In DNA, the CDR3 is TGTGCCAGCAGGGGGGGAACTGGAAACACCATATATTTT.

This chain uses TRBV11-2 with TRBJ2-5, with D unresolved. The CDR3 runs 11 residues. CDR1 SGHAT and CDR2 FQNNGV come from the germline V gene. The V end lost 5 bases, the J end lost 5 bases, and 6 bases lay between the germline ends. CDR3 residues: CASSLLETQYF. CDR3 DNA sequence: TGTGCCAGCAGCCTATTGGAGACCCAGTACTTC.

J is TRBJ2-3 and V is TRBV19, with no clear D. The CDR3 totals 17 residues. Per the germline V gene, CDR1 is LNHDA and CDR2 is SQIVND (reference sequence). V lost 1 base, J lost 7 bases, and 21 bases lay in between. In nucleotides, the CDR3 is TGTGCCAGTAGTATAGGTGGGCTCAGTTTCCCACAATATACGCAGTATTTT. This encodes CASSIGGLSFPQYTQYF.

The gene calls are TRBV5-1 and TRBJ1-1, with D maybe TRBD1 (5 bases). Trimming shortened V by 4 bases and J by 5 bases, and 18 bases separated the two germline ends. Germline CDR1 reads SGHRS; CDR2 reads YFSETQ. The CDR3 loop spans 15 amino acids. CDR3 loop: CASSPRQRELTEAFF. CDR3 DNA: TGCGCCAGCAGCCCGAGACAGCGGGAGTTGACTGAAGCTTTCTTT.

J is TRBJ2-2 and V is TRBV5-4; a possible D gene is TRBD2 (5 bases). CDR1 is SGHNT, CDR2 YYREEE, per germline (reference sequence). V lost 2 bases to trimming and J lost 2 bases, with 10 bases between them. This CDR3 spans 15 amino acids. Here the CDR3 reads CASSFSLANTGELFF. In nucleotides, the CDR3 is TGTGCCAGCAGCTTCTCCCTAGCCAACACCGGGGAGCTGTTTTTT.

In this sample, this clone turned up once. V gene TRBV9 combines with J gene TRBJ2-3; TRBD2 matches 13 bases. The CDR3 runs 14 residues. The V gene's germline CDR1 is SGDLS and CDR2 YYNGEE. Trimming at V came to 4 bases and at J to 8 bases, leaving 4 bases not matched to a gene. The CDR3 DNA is TGTGCCAGCAGCCCCAGGACTAGCGGGAGTACGCAGTATTTT. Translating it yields CASSPRTSGSTQYF.

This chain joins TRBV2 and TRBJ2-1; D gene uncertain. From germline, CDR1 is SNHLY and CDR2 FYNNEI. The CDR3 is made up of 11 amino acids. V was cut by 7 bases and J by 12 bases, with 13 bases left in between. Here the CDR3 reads CASTRLQMQFF. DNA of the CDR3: TGTGCCAGCACCCGACTTCAGATGCAGTTCTTC.

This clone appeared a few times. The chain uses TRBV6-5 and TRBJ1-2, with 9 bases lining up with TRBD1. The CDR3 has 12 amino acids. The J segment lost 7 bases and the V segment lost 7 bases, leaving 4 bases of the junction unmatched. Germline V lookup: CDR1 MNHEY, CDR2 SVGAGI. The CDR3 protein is CASTQDRGGYTF. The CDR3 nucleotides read TGTGCCAGCACCCAGGACAGGGGTGGCTACACCTTC.

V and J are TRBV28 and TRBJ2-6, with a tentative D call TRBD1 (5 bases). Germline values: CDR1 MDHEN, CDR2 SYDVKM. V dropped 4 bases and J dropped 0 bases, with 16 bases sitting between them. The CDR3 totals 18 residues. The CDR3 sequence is CASSSRQGLNSGANVLTF. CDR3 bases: TGTGCCAGCAGTTCGAGGCAGGGCTTAAACTCTGGGGCCAACGTCCTGACTTTC.

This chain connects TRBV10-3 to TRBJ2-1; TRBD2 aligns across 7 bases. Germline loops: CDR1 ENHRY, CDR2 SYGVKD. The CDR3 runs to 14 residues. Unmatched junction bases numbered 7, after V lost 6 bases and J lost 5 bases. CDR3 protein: CAISDRAGDNEQFF. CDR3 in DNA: TGTGCCATCAGCGATCGGGCGGGGGACAATGAGCAGTTCTTC.

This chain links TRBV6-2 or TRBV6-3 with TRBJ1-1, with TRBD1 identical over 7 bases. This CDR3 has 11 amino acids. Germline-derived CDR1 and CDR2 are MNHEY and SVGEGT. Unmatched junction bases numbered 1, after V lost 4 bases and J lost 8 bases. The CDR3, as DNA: TGTGCCAGCAGTTGGGACAGAGAAGCTTTCTTT. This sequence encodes CASSWDREAFF.

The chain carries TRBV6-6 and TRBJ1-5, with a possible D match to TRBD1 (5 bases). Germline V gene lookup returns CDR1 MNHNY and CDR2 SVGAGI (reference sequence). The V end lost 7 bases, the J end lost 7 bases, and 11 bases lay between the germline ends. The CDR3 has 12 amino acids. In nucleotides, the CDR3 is TGTGCCAGCAATTCGGGGGAACAGCCCCAGCATTTT. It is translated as CASNSGEQPQHF.

CDR3: CASSLPGQGAGGELFF. CDR3 nucleotide sequence: TGTGCCAGCAGCCTACCGGGACAGGGGGCCGGCGGGGAGCTGTTTTTT. V and J are TRBV28 and TRBJ2-2; the match to TRBD1 covers 12 bases. Germline V gene lookup returns CDR1 MDHEN and CDR2 SYDVKM. V lost 6 bases to trimming and J lost 7 bases; unmatched junction nucleotides: 9. The CDR3 extends over 16 amino acids. Combining the CDR3 with reference TRBV28 and TRBJ2-2 gives the whole variable domain DVKVTQSSRYLVKRTGEKVFLECVQDMDHENMFWYRQDPGLGLRLIYFSYDVKMKEKGDIPEGYSVSREKKERFSLILESASTNQTSMYLCASSLPGQGAGGELFFGEGSRLTVL.

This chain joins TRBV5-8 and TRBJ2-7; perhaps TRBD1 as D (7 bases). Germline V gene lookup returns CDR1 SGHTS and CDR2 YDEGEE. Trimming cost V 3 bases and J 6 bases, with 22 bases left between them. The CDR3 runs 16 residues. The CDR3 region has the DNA TGTGCCAGCAGCTCGGCCTCCGGAGGGACAGCTGGCGAGCAGTACTTC. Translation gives CASSSASGGTAGEQYF.

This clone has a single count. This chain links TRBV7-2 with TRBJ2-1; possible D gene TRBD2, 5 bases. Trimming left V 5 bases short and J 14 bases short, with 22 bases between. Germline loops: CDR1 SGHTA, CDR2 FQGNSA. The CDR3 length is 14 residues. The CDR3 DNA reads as TGTGCCAGCAGCCTTACCGGGGTCGGAGAAGGAGAGTTCTTC. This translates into CASSLTGVGEGEFF.

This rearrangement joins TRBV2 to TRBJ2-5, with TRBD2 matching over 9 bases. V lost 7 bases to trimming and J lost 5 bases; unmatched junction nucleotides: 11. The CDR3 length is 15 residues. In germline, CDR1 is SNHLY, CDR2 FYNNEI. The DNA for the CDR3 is TGTGCCAGCACCGGGCGGGAGGGCCGTCAGGAGACCCAGTACTTC. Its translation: CASTGREGRQETQYF.

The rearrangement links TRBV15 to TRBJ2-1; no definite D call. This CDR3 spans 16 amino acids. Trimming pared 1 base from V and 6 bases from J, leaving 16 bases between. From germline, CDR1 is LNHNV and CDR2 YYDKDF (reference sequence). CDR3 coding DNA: TGTGCCACCAGCAGAGGACGAACTACCCGCGGCAATGAGCAGTTCTTC. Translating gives CATSRGRTTRGNEQFF.

This chain's CDR3 is CAISGASGRAHTGELFF. The CDR3, as DNA: TGTGCCATCAGTGGTGCTAGCGGGAGGGCCCACACCGGGGAGCTGTTTTTT. The chain uses TRBV10-3 and TRBJ2-2, with 12 bases that match TRBD2. The CDR3 is made up of 17 amino acids. Looked up from germline, CDR1 is ENHRY and CDR2 is SYGVKD. V shed 4 bases, J shed 3 bases, and the junction held 6 bases outside the gene matches.

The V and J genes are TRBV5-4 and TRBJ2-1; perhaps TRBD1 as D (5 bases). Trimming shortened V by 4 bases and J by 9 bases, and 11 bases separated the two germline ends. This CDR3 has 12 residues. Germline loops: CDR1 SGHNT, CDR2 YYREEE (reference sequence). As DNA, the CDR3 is TGTGCCAGCAGCCTCGACAGTACTGAGCAGTTCTTC. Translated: CASSLDSTEQFF.